The text below deals with one T cell receptor beta chain. This clonotype turned up a few times. Its antigen specificity is not known. No much larger clone is present one base from it, and per-base qualities are unavailable. The CDR3 runs 14 amino acids, cysteine and phenylalanine included. Only the CDR3 part of the read is kept: 42 bases, read in frame from the first base. The V end loses 4 bases and the J end loses 0 bases, and a stretch of 11 bases separates them. CDR1 and CDR2 are drawn from the germline V gene: SGHRS, YFSETQ. The library was made by 5' RACE. The run used an Illumina HiSeq 2500. The second PCR ran for about 6 to 12 cycles and used a J-beta primer mix along with a sample-barcoded 5' primer. Each TCR beta cDNA molecule received a unique molecular identifier from a template-switch 5' adaptor carrying 12 random nucleotides. Each sample yielded at least 2.5 million CDR3-containing paired-end reads. All of the RNA was converted into first-strand cDNA using the Mint cDNA synthesis kit, with a TRBC-specific oligonucleotide serving as the primer. All cDNA was treated with uracil-DNA glycosylase and then went through a first 18-cycle PCR with the universal primers M1SS and BC2_uni_R. The original methods were these. Each sample was normalized by randomly selecting 1 million high-quality reads, each carrying a distinct molecular identifier. Reads sharing molecular identifiers were discarded rather than binned into consensus sequences. MiTCR, run with a Q25 quality threshold and the strictest error-elimination algorithm, handled CDR3 identification, clonotype clustering and error correction. A nonparametric unseen species model using Euler transformation provided a lower-bound estimate of total TCR beta diversity. The public sequencing data were trimmed at Q25 with fastp and processed into clonotypes with MiXCR by TCRdb, which kept only in-frame beta chains. Rows matching on CDR3 protein sequence are summarized as one entry with the most common DNA and genes. TCRdb, not the original authors, processed these V and J calls. The sample profile shows approximately 800,000 distinct CDR3 sequences; roughly 64% of them were found once. The top ten hold 20% to 25% of the sample.

The data are from a study of blood T cells in healthy people across ages (dated by TCRdb to between 2014 and 2016). The study in broad terms: In model experiments, template switching captured about one uniquely barcoded TCR beta cDNA molecule for every two T cells. The donors were split into four age groups: young (average around 16 years), middle-aged (39), aged (62) and long-lived (about 74). Using the same blood draw, the study looked at two additional independent replicas of 1 million unique cDNA reads for two donors, one aged 18 to 29 and the other aged 80 or older. The study measured age-related changes in TCR beta repertoire diversity using deep sequencing normalized with unique cDNA molecular identifiers. To avoid experimental bias, donors of different ages were distributed randomly across sequencing lanes. Overall study outcomes, separate from this receptor: Total diversity estimates from one million sequenced T cells were considered lower bounds and underestimates. Because donor CMV infection status was unknown, age-related changes in expanded clonotypes were potentially confounded. As age increased, observed TCR beta diversity per million T cells dropped in a roughly linear way, and a significant reduction was already evident by age about 40. A strong correlation was found between observed TCR beta diversity and the percentage of naive T cells measured by flow cytometry. Bulk unsorted PBMC profiling prevented conclusive comparison of naive and antigen-experienced compartments. The long-lived group showed more naive CD4+ T cells, fewer expanded clones and increased TCR diversity than the aged group, suggesting age selection.

The roughly 39 donors, aged about 6 to 100 years, were systemically healthy Caucasian individuals from Russia. Ten milliliters of peripheral blood were drawn from each donor into EDTA-treated Vacutainer tubes. PBMCs were isolated by Ficoll-Paque density-gradient centrifugation, with at least 6 million obtained per sample. Trizol reagent was used to extract total RNA from PBMCs, with at least 5.5 micrograms per sample. Naive CD45RAhigh/CD27high T cell percentages were measured by flow cytometry on a PBMC aliquot from every donor. The sample was blood. The rearranged segments are TRBV5-1 and TRBJ2-7; there is no confident call for the D gene. The source of this sequence is a man younger than 40 in good health. The nucleotide sequence is TGCGCCAGCAGCCTCAGGATGAGCTCCTACGAGCAGTACTTC. Its amino acids are CASSLRMSSYEQYF.